Sequencing of this T cell receptor (beta chain) was carried out in a study of shared clonotypes between healthy human individuals (dated by TCRdb to the early 2020s). The study in broad terms: A few men and two women, aged 18 to 49 years, made up the cohort. Leukapheresis yielded between about 0.94 and 8.9 billion PBMCs per donor. To estimate repertoire size and how much clonotype sharing occurs between individuals, the study deeply sequenced the blood TCR repertoires of 5 or 6 healthy adults. Libraries were prepared and TCR repertoires were sequenced by different laboratories using diverse techniques, in order to increase sequencing depth and limit assay-specific biases. Per donor, three plates each were used for CD4 naive and CD4 memory, two for CD8 naive, and one for CD8 memory. Study-wide conclusions, independent of this receptor: Even with the large sequencing depth, rarefaction of the sorted-subset datasets indicated that sequencing was incomplete. When a few donors were compared, the shared fraction of clonotypes was around 5.1% for naive CD4, 3% to 4% for naive CD8, about 2.4% for memory CD4, and 0.4% for memory CD8. Sampling was restricted to blood, and TCR repertoires in tissues likely differ from the TCR repertoires found in blood. Naive subsets generally had larger estimated clonotype richness than memory subsets. Because the study included a small number of donors, the genetic and exposure-history diversity represented was limited. Pairwise subsampling led to the expectation that sequencing depth would affect the degree of clonotype sharing among donors. Compared with non-shared clonotypes, the clonotypes found in all four sorted-subset donors had higher generation probabilities.

Using the deep immunoSEQ assay, multiplex PCR amplified TCR CDR3 regions from genomic DNA. Extracted genomic DNA from each cell subset was distributed evenly across all wells of several immunoSEQ 96-well plates, and each plate was treated as a replicate. For sorted subsets, approximately 210 ng genomic DNA, equal to 30,000 or so T cell genomes, was loaded into each replicate PCR. The purified libraries were quantified using a Qubit 3.0 fluorometer, sized with a Bioanalyzer 2100, and then quantified again using the KAPA Library Quantification kit. A separate single-read 150-cycle Illumina NextSeq 550 flow cell was used to sequence each immunoSEQ 96-well plate. From the authors' description of their analysis: The immunoSEQ output contained only junctional sequences without quality scores, so filtering could not match that applied to full-length reads. Sequences were annotated with PyIR, a Python wrapper for IgBLAST v1.9, using IMGT germline references to assign V/J genes and CDR3. Any read was removed if the V/J assignment was weak (E-value above 1e-6), the CDR3 was missing, or the read contained stop codons, out-of-frame junctions, or ambiguous translated residues. V3J clonotypes were defined as sequences sharing the same inferred V gene, J gene, and CDR3 amino acid sequence. To compute the percentage overlap between repertoires, the number of shared unique clonotypes was divided by the size of the smaller repertoire. RTK rarefaction, the Chao1 estimator, and Recon v2.1 estimates of unobserved clonotypes were used to assess repertoire richness. For all TCRbeta clonotypes obtained by the gDNA method from a few donors, generation probabilities were computed with OLGA. In its TCRdb copy, this immuneACCESS table keeps in-frame sequences only and misses some clones. Where compared with another copy, unresolved V genes explain less than half of these, and the others have no known cause. V and J calls and clone size follow that table, whereas D and trimming were derived from the DNA. The sample table shows about 680,000 clones, and less than 85% are seen once. The top ten clonotypes cover 1.5% to 2% of the sample.

The donors were healthy, HIV-negative adults with no recently reported acute infections or vaccinations. Only Caucasian adults living in Nashville, Tennessee, USA were represented among the donors. CD4+ T cells were enriched by magnetic negative selection, after which naive cells were positively selected on CD45RA and the negative fraction was taken as the memory subset. Blood was obtained by leukapheresis, after which PBMCs were separated by Ficoll-Histopaque density gradient centrifugation and cryopreserved in liquid nitrogen vapor phase. Analytical flow cytometry was used to check the purity and quantity of each magnetically sorted T cell population. Genomic DNA was isolated from every sorted fraction and measured by UV absorbance on a Nanodrop 2000c. In regard to this clone: Its antigen has not been determined. No per-base quality is available; no much larger clone lies one base away.

Unmatched junction bases come to 5, with V trimmed by 3 bases and J by 0 bases. CDR1 WSHSY and CDR2 SAAADI are derived from the germline V gene. The CDR3 runs 16 amino acids, cysteine and phenylalanine included. The read is trimmed to its CDR3 DNA, 48 bases read in frame from base 1. The TCR originated in a woman aged 25 to 39 in good health. This chain is built from TRBV10-2 and TRBJ2-7; a stretch of 10 junction bases matches TRBD2. The sample was memory CD4+ T cells sorted from blood. The sample's cell subset or site label, in plain terms: CD45RA-negative fraction. The CDR3 region has the sequence CASSDSLAGSSYEQYF. Read as DNA, the sequence is TGCGCCAGCAGTGACTCACTAGCGGGAAGCTCCTACGAGCAGTACTTC.